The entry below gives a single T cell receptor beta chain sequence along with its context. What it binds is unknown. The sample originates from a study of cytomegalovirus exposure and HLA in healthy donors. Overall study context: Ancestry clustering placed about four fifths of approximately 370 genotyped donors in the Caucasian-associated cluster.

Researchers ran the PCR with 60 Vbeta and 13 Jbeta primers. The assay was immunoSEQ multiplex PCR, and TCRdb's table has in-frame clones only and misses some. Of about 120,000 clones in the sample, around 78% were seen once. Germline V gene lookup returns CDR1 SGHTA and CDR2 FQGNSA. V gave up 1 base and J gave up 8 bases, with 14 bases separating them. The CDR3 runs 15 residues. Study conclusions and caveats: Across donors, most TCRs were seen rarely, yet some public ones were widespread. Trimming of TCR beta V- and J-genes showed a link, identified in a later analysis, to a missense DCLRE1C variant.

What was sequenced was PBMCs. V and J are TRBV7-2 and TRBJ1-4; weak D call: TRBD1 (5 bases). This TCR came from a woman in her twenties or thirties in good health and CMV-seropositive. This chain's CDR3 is CASSLEGRVGEKLFF. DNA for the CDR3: TGTGCCAGCAGCTTAGAAGGCAGGGTAGGGGAAAAACTGTTTTTT.